This TCR beta chain comes out of a study of T-cell memory formation after mild COVID-19. TCRdb ran MiXCR on the 5' RACE reads and lists one entry per CDR3 protein. The sample consists of a few hundred thousand distinct CDR3 sequences, roughly 18% of them appearing once. In its sample, this clonotype was seen a few times. As yet, its antigen is unknown. CDR3 size: 14 residues. The germline V and J ends were trimmed by 7 bases and 7 bases, with 14 bases remaining between them. CDR1 is ENHRY and CDR2 is SYGVKD in the germline V gene. Study-wide results and limits: Chiefly within CM and EM were the contracting CD4+ clones; CD8+ ones were within EMRA. Later expanders leaned CD4+, whereas day 15 to 85 contracting clones were balanced CD4/CD8.

Sequencing input: PBMCs or a T cell subset sorted from them (not recorded which). V and J are TRBV10-3 and TRBJ1-6; the D gene is possibly TRBD1 (5 bases). The TCR originated in a man between 18 and 29 years old who had mild COVID-19 (a few samples of this study predate the infection). Cell type and time point are not known. CDR3 sequence: CAIKTQEGNSPLHF. The CDR3 DNA reads TGTGCCATCAAAACACAGGAGGGCAATTCACCCCTCCACTTT.